These T cell receptor beta chains were read from a single sample in a study of cytomegalovirus exposure and HLA in healthy donors. Assay: immunoSEQ multiplex PCR; the TCRdb copy retains only in-frame clones and omits some. The sample includes 99,000 or so clones, about 80% of them seen just once. The specimen sequenced was PBMCs. The receptors stem from a man aged 55-75 years in good health and CMV-seropositive. The CDR3 runs from the conserved cysteine through the conserved F or W. D genes are given only for firm matches. Clone size appears in some rows only: once, few, many, or a class for an expanded clone.

>TRBV6-5|TRBJ2-5|NA|NA
TGTGCCAGCAGTTACCAAGGAGGCCAGTACTTC
CASSYQGGQYF
>TRBV7-2|TRBJ2-3|NA|NA
TGTGCCAGCAGTCGGAACCGGGGTAGCAGTTTCACAGATACGCAGTATTTT
CASSRNRGSSFTDTQYF
>TRBV18|TRBJ1-4|NA|NA
TGTGCCAGCTCACCCCCGGGAGGGGATAGTGAAAAACTGTTTTTT
CASSPPGGDSEKLFF
>TRBV7-2|TRBJ2-3|TRBD2|NA
TGTGCCAGCAGCTTAGGACTAGCGGGGGGCAGGTCGGATACGCAGTATTTT
CASSLGLAGGRSDTQYF
>TRBV5-5|TRBJ2-5|TRBD1|NA
TGTGCCAGCAGCTACCAGACAGGGAACCAAGAGACCCAGTACTTC
CASSYQTGNQETQYF
>TRBV13|TRBJ1-1|TRBD1|NA
TGTGCCAGCAGCTTACGACAGGGGAACACTGAAGCTTTCTTT
CASSLRQGNTEAFF
>TRBV6-5|TRBJ1-1|NA|NA
TGTGCCAGCAGGCTCGACGGACTCCGCACTGAAGCTTTCTTT
CASRLDGLRTEAFF
>TRBV4-1|TRBJ1-5|TRBD1|NA
TGCGCCAGCAGCCAAGAGGCGGGACAGAGATATCAGCCCCAGCATTTT
CASSQEAGQRYQPQHF
>TRBV9|TRBJ2-7|TRBD2|NA
TGTGCCAGCAGCCCTCCTAGCGGGGGGACCTACGAGCAGTACTTC
CASSPPSGGTYEQYF
>TRBV19|TRBJ1-3|NA|many
TGTGCCAGTAGCAAAGGTTCAGGGTTGGACACCATATATTTT
CASSKGSGLDTIYF
>TRBV4-3|TRBJ2-4|TRBD2|once
TGCGCCAGCAGCCAAGAGAGCGGGGGGGCCTTGGGCAAAAACATTCAGTACTTC
CASSQESGGALGKNIQYF
>TRBV6-4|TRBJ2-1|TRBD1|NA
TGTGCCAACAGACAGGGGGCGAACAATGAGCAGTTCTTC
CANRQGANNEQFF
>TRBV30|TRBJ2-7|NA|NA
TGTGCCTGGAGTTTACTTACCTACGAGCAGTACTTC
CAWSLLTYEQYF
>TRBV7-2|TRBJ2-5|TRBD1|once
TGTGCCAGCAGCTTAGGAGGCGGCAGGGGGCGAGAGACCCAGTACTTC
CASSLGGGRGRETQYF
>TRBV6-6|TRBJ1-4|NA|NA
TGTGCCAGCAGTTTCGGGGGTAGTAATGAAAAACTGTTTTTT
CASSFGGSNEKLFF
>TRBV11-2|TRBJ1-2|TRBD1|few
TGTGCCAGCAGCTCCTTCAGATTGAGACAGGGGAACTATGGCTACACCTTC
CASSSFRLRQGNYGYTF
>TRBV6-4|TRBJ1-1|NA|NA
TGTGCCAGCAGCCGATCTCAGGGGTCCTACACTGAAGCTTTCTTT
CASSRSQGSYTEAFF
>TRBV19|TRBJ2-6|TRBD1|NA
TGTGCCAGTACTCCCGGGGGGACAGGGCTATACTCTGGGGCCAACGTCCTGACTTTC
CASTPGGTGLYSGANVLTF
>TRBV5-7|TRBJ1-1|NA|NA
TGTGCCAGCAGCTTGTGCCCCGGGGTGGACACTGAAGCTTTCTTT
CASSLCPGVDTEAFF
>TRBV25-1|TRBJ2-5|TRBD2|NA
TGTGCCAGCAGTGAAGGGCTAGCGGTCGAGACCCAGTACTTC
CASSEGLAVETQYF
>TRBV7-7|TRBJ2-2|NA|NA
TGTGCCAGCAGCCTAAGTGAGGGATCAGGGGAGCTGTTTTTT
CASSLSEGSGELFF
>TRBV10-3|TRBJ1-3|TRBD1|few
TGTGCCATCGAGGACAGGGGAAACACCATATATTTT
CAIEDRGNTIYF
>TRBV10-1|TRBJ1-2|NA|few
TGCGCCAGCAGTGAAGGGACTGGATATGGCTACACCTTC
CASSEGTGYGYTF
>TRBV7-8|TRBJ2-1|TRBD2|NA
TGTGCCAGCAGCTCTTATAGCGGGGGGGCGATTGAGCAGTTCTTC
CASSSYSGGAIEQFF
>TRBV19|TRBJ1-5|TRBD1|NA
TGTGCCAGTAGTGGACAGGGAAGGGTCCGGGTACGTCAGCCCCAGCATTTT
CASSGQGRVRVRQPQHF
>TRBV28|TRBJ2-7|TRBD1|many
TGTGCCAGCAGTTCGACAGGGGGGGACTACGAGCAGTACTTC
CASSSTGGDYEQYF
>TRBV7-2|TRBJ2-1|NA|NA
TGTGCCAGCAGCCAAATCAATGAGCAGTTCTTC
CASSQINEQFF
>TRBV27|TRBJ1-5|NA|once
TGTGCCAGCAGTTTAACCCCGGGGGGAGAGCCCCAGCATTTT
CASSLTPGGEPQHF
>TRBV4-1|TRBJ2-2|TRBD2|NA
TGCGCCAGCAGCCGGCCGGGACTAGCGGGTTACACCGGGGAGCTGTTTTTT
CASSRPGLAGYTGELFF
>TRBV2|TRBJ2-2|TRBD1|NA
TGTGCCAGCAGTTCCGGGACAGGGGGCGCCGGGGAGCTGTTTTTT
CASSSGTGGAGELFF
>TRBV27|TRBJ2-3|TRBD1|NA
TGTGCCAGCACCTTTCACCCCCTCCACCGTGGACAGGGGGAGATAGATACGCAGTATTTT
CASTFHPLHRGQGEIDTQYF
>TRBV9|TRBJ2-2|TRBD2|NA
TGTGCCAGCAGCGTATCCAGCGGGGGGTACACCGGGGAGCTGTTTTTT
CASSVSSGGYTGELFF
>TRBV11-2|TRBJ1-2|NA|NA
TGTGCCAGCAGCGAAGGACAAGGCCTCTATGGCTACACCTTC
CASSEGQGLYGYTF